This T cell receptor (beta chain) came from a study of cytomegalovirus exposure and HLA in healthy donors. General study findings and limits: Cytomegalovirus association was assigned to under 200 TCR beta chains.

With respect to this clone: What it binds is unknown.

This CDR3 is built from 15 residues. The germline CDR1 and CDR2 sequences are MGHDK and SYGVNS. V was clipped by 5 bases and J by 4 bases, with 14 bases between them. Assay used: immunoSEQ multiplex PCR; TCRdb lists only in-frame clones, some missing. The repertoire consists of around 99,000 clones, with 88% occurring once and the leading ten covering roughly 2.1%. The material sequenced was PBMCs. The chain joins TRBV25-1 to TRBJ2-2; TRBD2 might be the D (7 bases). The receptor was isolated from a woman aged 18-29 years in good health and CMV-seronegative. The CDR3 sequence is CASSLAGEGTGELFF. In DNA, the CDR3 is TGTGCCAGCAGTCTCGCAGGGGAGGGCACCGGGGAGCTGTTTTTT.